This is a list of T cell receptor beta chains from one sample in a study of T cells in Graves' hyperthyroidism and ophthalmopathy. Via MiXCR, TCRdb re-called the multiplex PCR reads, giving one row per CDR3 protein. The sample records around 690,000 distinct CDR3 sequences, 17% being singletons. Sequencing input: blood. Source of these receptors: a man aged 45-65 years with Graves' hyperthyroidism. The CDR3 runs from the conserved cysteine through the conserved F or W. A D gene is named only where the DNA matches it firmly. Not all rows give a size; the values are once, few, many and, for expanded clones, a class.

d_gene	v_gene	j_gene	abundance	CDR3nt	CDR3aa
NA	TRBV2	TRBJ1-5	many	TGTGCCAGCAAAAAGGGTGATAACAACAATCAGCCCCAGCATTTT	CASKKGDNNNQPQHF
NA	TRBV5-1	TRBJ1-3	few	TGCGCCAGCAGCTTGGAAGGGGCTAATGGAAACACCATATATTTT	CASSLEGANGNTIYF
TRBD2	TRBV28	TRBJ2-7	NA	TGTGCCAGCAGTCTAGGGATCGGGACTAGCGGGAGGGATACCTACGAGCAGTACTTC	CASSLGIGTSGRDTYEQYF
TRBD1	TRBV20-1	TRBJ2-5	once	TGCAGTGCTAGGGGGACAGAGGCCCAAGAGACCCAGTACTTC	CSARGTEAQETQYF
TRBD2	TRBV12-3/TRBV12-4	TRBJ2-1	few	TGTGCCAGCAGTTTTCAAGCGGGACTATACAATGAGCAGTTCTTC	CASSFQAGLYNEQFF
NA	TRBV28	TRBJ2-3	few	TGTGCCAGCAGTCACTTATCCACAGATACGCAGTATTTT	CASSHLSTDTQYF
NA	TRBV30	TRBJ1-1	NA	TGTGCCTGGAGTTGGGGGAACGGCCTGAACACTGAAGCTTTCTTT	CAWSWGNGLNTEAFF
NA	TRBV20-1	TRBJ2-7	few	TGCAGTGCATACCCCGGGAGACGGAACGAGCAGTACTTC	CSAYPGRRNEQYF
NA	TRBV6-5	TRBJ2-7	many	TGTGCCAGCAGTTACTCGTCGGACAGTACCTACGAGCAGTACTTC	CASSYSSDSTYEQYF
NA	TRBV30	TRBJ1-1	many	TGTGCCTGGAGGGCTCTCGTAACAGGTGAAGCTTTCTTT	CAWRALVTGEAFF
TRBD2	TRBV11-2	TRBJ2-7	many	TGTGCCAGCAGCCCCCCTGGGAGGGTGTACGAGCAGTACTTC	CASSPPGRVYEQYF
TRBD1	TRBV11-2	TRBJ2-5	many	TGTGCCAGCAGCGGGACAGCTCAAGAAACCCAGTACTTC	CASSGTAQETQYF
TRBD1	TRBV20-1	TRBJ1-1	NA	TGCAGCCCGGACAGGGTGGGGGACACTGAAGCTTTCTTT	CSPDRVGDTEAFF
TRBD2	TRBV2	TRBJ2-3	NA	TGTGCCAGCAGTGAACCGGGACTAGCCATCAACACAGATACGCAGTATTTT	CASSEPGLAINTDTQYF
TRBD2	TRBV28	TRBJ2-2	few	TGTGCCAGCAGCTGGGGGACTAGTGGCTGGGACACCGGGGAGCTGTTTTTT	CASSWGTSGWDTGELFF
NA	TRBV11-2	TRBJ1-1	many	TGTGCCAGCAGCTTTGACAGTGGGAACACTGAAGCTTTCTTT	CASSFDSGNTEAFF
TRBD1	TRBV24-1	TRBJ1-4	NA	TGTGGCACCAGTGATCCGGGACAGGGGAACGAAAAACTGTTTTTT	CGTSDPGQGNEKLFF
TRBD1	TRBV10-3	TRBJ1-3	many	TGTGCCATCAGTGACGTGAACAGGGGCTCTGGAAACACCATATATTTT	CAISDVNRGSGNTIYF
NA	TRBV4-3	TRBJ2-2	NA	TGCGCCAGCAGCCAAGAGGACTTACCGCCGTCGAGGGAGCTGTTTTTT	CASSQEDLPPSRELFF
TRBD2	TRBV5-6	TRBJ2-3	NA	TGTGCCAGCATCCTAACTAGCGGGTTGACAGATACGCAGTATTTT	CASILTSGLTDTQYF
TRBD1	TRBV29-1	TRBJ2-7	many	TGCAGCGTTGGTCAGGGGGCCTACGAGCAGTACTTC	CSVGQGAYEQYF
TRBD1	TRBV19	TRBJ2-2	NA	TGTGCCAGTACCGGACAGGGGGGAGGGCCCTCTACTCAACTAGCGGCGAACACCGGGGAGCTGTTTTTT	CASTGQGGGPSTQLAANTGELFF
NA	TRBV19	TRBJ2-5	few	TGTGCCAGTAGTTTGAGTCAGGACGTAGAGACCCAGTACTTC	CASSLSQDVETQYF
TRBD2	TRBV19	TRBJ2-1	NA	TGTGCCAGTATGCCGGGACTAGCGGCCGAGGAGCAAGCCTACAATGAGCAGTTCTTC	CASMPGLAAEEQAYNEQFF
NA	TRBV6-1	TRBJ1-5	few	TGTGCCAGCAGTGAATTACCCGGCAATCAGCCCCAGCATTTT	CASSELPGNQPQHF
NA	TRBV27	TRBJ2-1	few	TGTGCCAGCAGTTCTGAGGGGCCGGGCAATGAGCAGTTCTTC	CASSSEGPGNEQFF
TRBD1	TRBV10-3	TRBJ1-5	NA	TGTGCCATCAGTGATTTCGGACAGGGCGGGCAGCCCCAGCATTTT	CAISDFGQGGQPQHF
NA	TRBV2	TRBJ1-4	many	TGTGCCAGCAGTCGGGGGGATGCAACTAATGAAAAACTGTTTTTT	CASSRGDATNEKLFF